The 20 T cell receptor beta chains presented below share a single source sample, sequenced in a study of blood T cells in healthy people across ages. A second about 7 to 12 cycle PCR used barcoded and J-beta primers. Each CDR3 protein is one row after TCRdb ran MiXCR on the 5' RACE reads. The sample has about 1.8 million distinct CDR3 sequences, roughly 50% seen once; the top ten hold roughly 2%. The sequenced sample was blood. These receptors came from a woman aged 40 to 49 in good health.

The chain carries TRBV27 and TRBJ2-7; TRBD1 aligns across 8 bases. V lost 4 bases to trimming and J lost 7 bases; unmatched junction nucleotides: 18. There are 17 residues in the CDR3. From germline, CDR1 is MNHEY and CDR2 SMNVEV (reference sequence). The CDR3 coding sequence is TGTGCCAGCAGTTCTCCAGGACAGGGTAGGTCGGGCGCGGAGCAGTACTTC. The encoded protein is CASSSPGQGRSGAEQYF.

This clonotype came up a few times. The chain's CDR3 is CASSYSSGGFDTQYF. CDR3 coding DNA: TGTGCCAGCAGTTACTCTAGCGGGGGTTTCGATACGCAGTATTTT. The chain has TRBV6-5 and TRBJ2-3; 9 bases agree with TRBD2. Germline CDR1 and CDR2: MNHEY and SVGAGI. The V gene end was trimmed by 0 bases and the J gene end by 6 bases; junction bases not matched to a gene: 4. The CDR3 has 15 amino acids.

This clonotype was counted at least ten times. The rearrangement links TRBV20-1 to TRBJ2-7; 10 bases are a match to TRBD2. J lost 7 bases, V lost 4 bases, and 10 bases had no gene match. The CDR3 runs to 14 residues. Germline values: CDR1 DFQATT, CDR2 SNEGSKA (reference sequence). The CDR3 nucleotides are TGCAGTGCTAAGACTAGCGGGTCCTACAATGAGCAGTACTTC. It codes for CSAKTSGSYNEQYF.

The CDR3 spells CASSFVAGGTHKTYNEQFF. For the CDR3, the DNA is TGTGCCAGCAGTTTTGTAGCGGGCGGAACGCATAAAACCTACAATGAGCAGTTCTTC. The chain uses TRBV28 and TRBJ2-1; 7 nucleotides line up with TRBD2. Losses at the gene ends were 3 bases for V and 2 bases for J; bases not matched to a gene: 16. The germline CDR1 and CDR2 sequences are MDHEN and SYDVKM. This CDR3 contains 19 residues.

This clonotype came up a few times. This rearrangement joins TRBV10-3 to TRBJ1-2; no firm D call. This CDR3 region has 11 residues. Germline CDR1 and CDR2: ENHRY and SYGVKD. Between the trimmed V and J ends, which lost 6 bases and 4 bases, there was a span of 6 bases. The CDR3 nucleotides read TGTGCCATCAGAGGGATCTATGGCTACACCTTC. Translation gives CAIRGIYGYTF.

This clonotype has just a few counts. V gene TRBV25-1 combines with J gene TRBJ1-2, with 10 bases identical to TRBD1. The germline V gene has CDR1 MGHDK and CDR2 SYGVNS. The CDR3 consists of 15 residues. The V and J ends lost 2 bases and 4 bases, in that order; junction bases with no gene match: 4. CDR3 loop: CASSEQGQGLYGYTF. The DNA for the CDR3 is TGTGCCAGCAGTGAACAGGGACAGGGGCTCTATGGCTACACCTTC.

The chain couples TRBV29-1 to TRBJ1-2, with 9 bases fitting TRBD1. The CDR3 is 13 residues long. Trimming removed 5 bases from V and 8 bases from J; junction bases left unmatched: 9. Germline CDR1 SQVTM, CDR2 ANQGSEA. The CDR3 reads CSVPEDRGQGYTF. CDR3 nucleotides: TGCAGCGTTCCCGAGGACAGGGGCCAGGGCTACACCTTC.

The chain employs TRBV2 and TRBJ2-1, with D perhaps given as TRBD1 or TRBD2 (5 bases each). Looked up from germline, CDR1 is SNHLY and CDR2 is FYNNEI. The CDR3 consists of 14 residues. The V gene lost 6 bases and the J gene lost 10 bases, with 19 bases spanning the gap. CDR3 sequence (DNA): TGTGCCAGCAGCCGGGACGCCGGCCTTGGGGAGCAGTTCTTC. As protein: CASSRDAGLGEQFF. Using reference TRBV2 and TRBJ2-1 for the parts outside the CDR3, the full variable domain is EPEVTQTPSHQVTQMGQEVILRCVPISNHLYFYWYRQILGQKVEFLVSFYNNEISEKSEIFDDQFSVERPDGSNFTLKIRSTKLEDSAMYFCASSRDAGLGEQFFGPGTRLTVL.

This clonotype occurred a few times. V usage is TRBV3-1 and J usage is TRBJ2-5; D not certain. The J call may be mistaken, given a closer DNA end match to TRBJ2-7. This CDR3 has 12 amino acids. Per the germline V gene, CDR1 is LGHDT and CDR2 is YNNKEL (reference sequence). The CDR3 region is CASSQDRFEQYF. CDR3 coding DNA: TGTGCCAGCAGCCAAGACCGTTTCGAGCAGTACTTC.

The chain has TRBV20-1 and TRBJ2-1; TRBD2 is a possible D gene (7 bases). The germline V and J ends were trimmed by 3 bases and 3 bases, with 15 bases remaining between them. This CDR3 has 15 residues. Germline V CDR1 and CDR2: DFQATT, SNEGSKA (reference sequence). CDR3 protein: CSASRGAFGYNEQFF. The CDR3 DNA sequence: TGCAGTGCTAGTCGGGGGGCTTTCGGCTACAATGAGCAGTTCTTC.

This clonotype was found once. This sequence joins TRBV20-1 and TRBJ1-5, with TRBD1 as a possible D gene (5 bases). This CDR3 has 13 residues. In germline, CDR1 is DFQATT, CDR2 SNEGSKA (reference sequence). Trimming pared 4 bases from V and 7 bases from J, leaving 14 bases between. The CDR3 reads CSATLRVGQPQHF. CDR3 nucleotide sequence: TGCAGTGCTACTCTCAGGGTGGGGCAGCCCCAGCATTTT.

The table lists this clonotype with a few counts. V usage is TRBV2 and J usage is TRBJ2-5, with 9 bases fitting TRBD2. The germline gives CDR1 SNHLY, CDR2 FYNNEI. Trimming removed 8 bases from V and 3 bases from J; junction bases left unmatched: 4. The CDR3 sequence is 13 residues long. CDR3 nucleotide sequence: TGTGCCAGCCTACTAGCGGGCAAAGAGACCCAGTACTTC. It encodes CASLLAGKETQYF.

The chain has TRBV7-2 and TRBJ2-7, with 9 bases aligning to TRBD1. TRBJ2-5 matches the DNA end more closely, so the J call is doubtful. The CDR3 has 14 amino acids. The germline V gene has CDR1 SGHTA and CDR2 FQGNSA. CDR3 sequence: CASRSGTGIETQYF. For the CDR3, the DNA is TGTGCCAGCAGGTCAGGGACAGGGATTGAGACCCAGTACTTC.

This clonotype turned up a few times. The chain couples TRBV20-1 to TRBJ2-1, with D perhaps assigned TRBD1 or TRBD2 (6 bases each). Per the germline V gene, CDR1 is DFQATT and CDR2 is SNEGSKA (reference sequence). This CDR3 contains 14 residues. V lost 7 bases, J lost 1 base, and 14 bases lay in between. The CDR3: CSGFGGRSYNEQFF. The DNA for the CDR3 is TGCAGTGGGTTTGGGGGGCGTTCCTACAATGAGCAGTTCTTC.

This chain uses TRBV27 with TRBJ2-5, with TRBD2 as a possible D gene (7 bases). Between the trimmed V and J ends, which lost 6 bases and 1 base, there was a span of 15 bases. The CDR3 loop spans 15 amino acids. Germline loops: CDR1 MNHEY, CDR2 SMNVEV (reference sequence). The CDR3 DNA reads as TGTGCCAGCAGGCCTCGGGGGGCCTCCCAAGAGACCCAGTACTTC. It translates to CASRPRGASQETQYF.

This clonotype was counted once. The V call is TRBV6-2 or TRBV6-3, the J call TRBJ1-5, with 8 bases identical to TRBD1. Germline CDR1 is MNHEY and CDR2 is SVGEGT. V trimming: 8 bases; J trimming: 1 base; junction bases outside the gene matches: 10. CDR3 length: 16 amino acids. The CDR3 bases are TGTGCCAGCTCTCCTACAGGGGGTCGGAGCAATCAGCCCCAGCATTTT. This gives the protein CASSPTGGRSNQPQHF.

This clonotype was picked up a small number of times. J is TRBJ2-7 and V is TRBV2; D ambiguous. V shed 2 bases and J shed 3 bases, with 8 bases lying between them. The CDR3 has 13 amino acids. From germline, CDR1 is SNHLY and CDR2 FYNNEI. The CDR3 spells CASSETRLYEQYF. The CDR3 region has the DNA TGTGCCAGCAGTGAAACGCGGCTCTACGAGCAGTACTTC.

This clonotype came up a few times. Mismatch with germline at one junction end may stem from a read error. The rearrangement joins TRBV9 to TRBJ2-1; the D is unclear. The CDR3 totals 12 residues. From germline, CDR1 is SGDLS and CDR2 YYNGEE. CDR3 DNA sequence: TGTGCCAGCAGTGTAGGGCAGAATGAGCAGTTCTTC. Translating gives CASSVGQNEQFF.

This clonotype was counted a few times. This chain joins TRBV6-1 and TRBJ2-5, with D possibly matching TRBD2 (7 bases). Germline CDR1 and CDR2: MNHNS and SASEGT. Trimming took 8 bases from V and 1 from J, leaving 11 bases between them. CDR3 length equals 13 residues. This CDR3 reads CASGGGAQETQYF. CDR3 nucleotide sequence: TGTGCCAGCGGAGGGGGGGCCCAAGAGACCCAGTACTTC.

The rearrangement joins TRBV6-6 to TRBJ2-4; TRBD1 matches 9 bases. Gene TRBJ2-7 matches the end of the DNA better, so the J call may be wrong. The CDR3 totals 13 residues. CDR1 MNHNY and CDR2 SVGAGI come from the germline V gene (reference sequence). The CDR3: CASTRDRVSEQYF. The CDR3 bases are TGTGCCAGCACCCGGGACAGGGTTTCCGAGCAGTACTTC.